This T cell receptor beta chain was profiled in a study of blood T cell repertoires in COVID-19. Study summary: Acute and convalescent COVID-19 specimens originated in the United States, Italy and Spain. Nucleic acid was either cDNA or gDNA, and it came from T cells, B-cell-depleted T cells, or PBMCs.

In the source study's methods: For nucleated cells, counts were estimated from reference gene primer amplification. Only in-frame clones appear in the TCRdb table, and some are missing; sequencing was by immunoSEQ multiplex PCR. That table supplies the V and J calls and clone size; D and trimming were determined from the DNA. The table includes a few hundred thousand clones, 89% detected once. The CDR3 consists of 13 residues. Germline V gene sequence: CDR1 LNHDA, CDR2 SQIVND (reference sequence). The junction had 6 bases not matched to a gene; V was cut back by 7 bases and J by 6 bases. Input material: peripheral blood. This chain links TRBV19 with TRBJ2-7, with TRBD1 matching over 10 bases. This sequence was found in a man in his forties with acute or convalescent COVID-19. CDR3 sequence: CASTGTGVGEQYF. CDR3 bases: TGTGCCAGTACCGGGACAGGGGTCGGCGAGCAGTACTTC.